The rows below give T cell receptor beta chains drawn from one sample of a study of blood T cell repertoires in COVID-19. Sequencing used immunoSEQ multiplex PCR; TCRdb keeps in-frame clones, though not all of them. This table holds a few hundred thousand clones, around 84% found once. Material: peripheral blood. These receptor sequences come from a man over 45 with active or convalescent COVID-19. Both conserved end residues are part of each CDR3. The order of the fields is D gene, J gene, clone size, V gene, CDR3 DNA, CDR3 protein. A D gene is named only where the DNA matches it firmly. The size of a clone is reported for some rows only, either as once, few or many, or as a class for expanded clones.

>TRBD1|TRBJ1-6|-|TRBV3-1/TRBV3-2
TGTGCCAGCAGCCAACCCGGACAGGGTGATTCACCCCTCCACTTT
CASSQPGQGDSPLHF
>-|TRBJ2-1|-|TRBV7-2
TGTGCCAGCAGCTTATCTTCGGGAGTCAATGAGCAGTTCTTC
CASSLSSGVNEQFF
>TRBD1|TRBJ2-1|-|TRBV3-1/TRBV3-2
TGTGCCAGCAGCCCCCCACAGGGGAGACCCTACAATGAGCAGTTCTTC
CASSPPQGRPYNEQFF
>TRBD2|TRBJ2-2|-|TRBV13
TGTGCCAGCAGCTTCAGACTAGCGGGGAACACCGGGGAGCTGTTTTTT
CASSFRLAGNTGELFF
>TRBD1|TRBJ1-1|-|TRBV9
TGTGCCAGCAGCGTAGGCGACAGGGGAGCTTTCTTT
CASSVGDRGAFF
>-|TRBJ2-1|once|TRBV15
TGTGCCACCAGGACAATCTACAATGAGCAGTTCTTC
CATRTIYNEQFF
>-|TRBJ2-5|-|TRBV27
TGTGCCAGCAGTTTAACTGTAGCTGGAGAGGTGGAGACCCAGTACTTC
CASSLTVAGEVETQYF
>TRBD1|TRBJ1-1|-|TRBV6-5
TGTGCCAGCAGCCCAGGGGGCCCGACAGAAGCTTTCTTT
CASSPGGPTEAFF
>-|TRBJ1-6|-|TRBV4-3
TGCGCCAGCAGGGGATCCAGGGGTTCCTATAATTCACCCCTCCACTTT
CASRGSRGSYNSPLHF
>-|TRBJ2-5|-|TRBV7-2
TGTGCCAGCAGCTTAGGGCCAGTCAGGGGAGAGACCCAGTACTTC
CASSLGPVRGETQYF
>-|TRBJ1-5|-|TRBV7-2
TGTGCCAGCAGCCTACAGGGCAATCAGCCCCAGCATTTT
CASSLQGNQPQHF
>-|TRBJ2-1|-|TRBV3-1/TRBV3-2
TGTGCCAGCAGCCAAGAAAGGGAGACGGCAGAGTTCTTC
CASSQERETAEFF
>TRBD1|TRBJ2-5|-|TRBV7-9
TGTGCCAGCAGCCTACAGGGGGTGGTAGGAGAGACCCAGTACTTC
CASSLQGVVGETQYF
>TRBD2|TRBJ2-5|-|TRBV6-5
TGTGCCAGCACCTCAAGGACTAGCCAAGAGACCCAGTACTTC
CASTSRTSQETQYF
>-|TRBJ1-1|-|TRBV9
TGTGCCAGCAGCGTAGAGGCGGGGGCTCACACTGAAGCTTTCTTT
CASSVEAGAHTEAFF
>-|TRBJ1-2|-|TRBV1
TGCACCAGCAGCCATGAAGGATATGGAGGCACCACCCCTAACTATGGCTACACCTTC
CTSSHEGYGGTTPNYGYTF
>-|TRBJ2-2|-|TRBV5-1
TGCGCCAGCAGCTTGGCCAGGGGCACCGGGGAGCTGTTTTTT
CASSLARGTGELFF
>-|TRBJ2-5|-|TRBV2
TGTGCCAGCACTGGGGACTTCCAAGAGACCCAGTACTTC
CASTGDFQETQYF
>TRBD2|TRBJ2-1|once|TRBV24-1
TGTGCCACCAGTTCCCTAGCGGGGTCCTCCTACAATGAGCAGTTCTTC
CATSSLAGSSYNEQFF
>-|TRBJ2-4|-|TRBV5-1
TGCGCCAGCAGCTTGGGTTCCCTAGCCAAAAACATTCAGTACTTC
CASSLGSLAKNIQYF
>-|TRBJ1-5|-|TRBV27
TGTGCCAGCAGTTTACGACAGACCAGCAATCAGCCCCAGCATTTT
CASSLRQTSNQPQHF
>TRBD2|TRBJ2-3|-|TRBV6-5
TGTGCCAGCAGTTACCCGAGTAGCGGGGGCACAGATACGCAGTATTTT
CASSYPSSGGTDTQYF
>-|TRBJ2-3|-|TRBV5-4
TGTGCCAGCAGCCCAACGGGGGGCAGGACAGATACGCAGTATTTT
CASSPTGGRTDTQYF
>TRBD1|TRBJ1-1|few|TRBV7-2
TGTGCCAGCAGCACCGACAGGGCGAACACTGAAGCTTTCTTT
CASSTDRANTEAFF
>-|TRBJ1-1|once|TRBV7-9
TGTGCCAGCAGCTTATTTCGGGGAGGGAACACTGAAGCTTTCTTT
CASSLFRGGNTEAFF
>-|TRBJ2-5|-|TRBV7-2
TGTGCCAGCAGCTTAGGAGTCCAAGAGACCCAGTACTTC
CASSLGVQETQYF
>-|TRBJ1-5|-|TRBV5-4
TGTGCCAGCAGCTTGGCAGGATATAGCAATCAGCCCCAGCATTTT
CASSLAGYSNQPQHF
>TRBD2|TRBJ2-5|-|TRBV27
TGTGCCAGCAGTCCCTTGGAAGCGGGAAGCCAAGAGACCCAGTACTTC
CASSPLEAGSQETQYF
>-|TRBJ1-2|-|TRBV19
TGTGCCAGTAGTCCTGGACAGTCGAATGGCTACACCTTC
CASSPGQSNGYTF
>-|TRBJ2-5|-|TRBV12-5
TGTGCTAGTGGCCACCCCAACGGGACCCAGTACTTC
CASGHPNGTQYF
>TRBD1|TRBJ1-4|-|TRBV7-2
TGTGCCAGCAGCTTATCCGGGACAGGGCGTGAAAAACTGTTTTTT
CASSLSGTGREKLFF
>-|TRBJ2-1|-|TRBV11-3
TGTGCCAGCAGCTTAGGTGGGGTCAGGGGCTCCTACAATGAGCAGTTCTTC
CASSLGGVRGSYNEQFF
>TRBD1|TRBJ1-1|-|TRBV15
TGTGCCACCAGCAGAGGCCGGACAGGGAAAGCTTTCTTT
CATSRGRTGKAFF
>TRBD1|TRBJ1-6|-|TRBV15
TGTGCCACCAGCAGAGGGCAGGGGGGTAATTCACCCCTCCACTTT
CATSRGQGGNSPLHF
>TRBD1|TRBJ1-6|once|TRBV7-9
TGTGCCAGCAGCCTAGGACAGGGTAGGGCCTATAATTCACCCCTCCACTTT
CASSLGQGRAYNSPLHF
>TRBD1|TRBJ1-1|-|TRBV27
TGTGCCAGCAGTTTCCGGACAGGGAGGGAAATGAACACTGAAGCTTTCTTT
CASSFRTGREMNTEAFF
>TRBD1|TRBJ1-1|-|TRBV2
TGTGCCAGCACCAGGACAGGGGGCAGTACTGAAGCTTTCTTT
CASTRTGGSTEAFF
>TRBD2|TRBJ2-3|-|TRBV9
TGTGCCAGCAGCGTAGCGGGTAGCGGGGCAGATACGCAGTATTTT
CASSVAGSGADTQYF
>-|TRBJ1-2|-|TRBV27
TGTGCCAGCAGGCCTCGGGGGGGCCCGAATGGCTACACCTTC
CASRPRGGPNGYTF
>TRBD1|TRBJ2-3|-|TRBV13
TGTGCCAGCAACGCGCTCTTGGACAGGATTCACACAGATACGCAGTATTTT
CASNALLDRIHTDTQYF
>-|TRBJ2-2|-|TRBV19
TGTGCCAGTAGTATGGTGAGGAGGGCCGGGGAGCTGTTTTTT
CASSMVRRAGELFF
>-|TRBJ1-4|-|TRBV5-1
TGCGCCAGCAGCCCGGACAGCCGAGGCGAAAAACTGTTTTTT
CASSPDSRGEKLFF
>TRBD2|TRBJ2-5|-|TRBV7-2
TGTGCCAGCAGCTTCACACTAGCGGAGGGTCAGGAGACCCAGTACTTC
CASSFTLAEGQETQYF